These T cell receptor beta chains were read from a single sample in a study of blood T cell repertoires in COVID-19. Clones were read by immunoSEQ multiplex PCR, and TCRdb kept only the in-frame ones, dropping some. The sample consists of about 140,000 clones, 80% to 90% of them appearing once. Input material: peripheral blood. These receptors were taken from a man over 45 with active COVID-19. The CDR3 runs from the conserved cysteine through the conserved F or W. Fields, in order: CDR3 DNA, CDR3 protein, V gene, D gene, clone size, J gene. D genes are given only for firm matches. Some rows mark clone size as missing; the rest say once, few, many or name a class of expanded clone.

DNA: TGTGCCAGCCTCTCTAGCGGGGGGAGTAATGAGCAGTTCTTC
CDR3: CASLSSGGSNEQFF
V: TRBV2
D: TRBD2
size: .
J: TRBJ2-1

DNA: TGTGCCAGCAGTGAAGGTAGTGGGGGGAAAACGCAGTATTTT
CDR3: CASSEGSGGKTQYF
V: TRBV6-1
D: .
size: .
J: TRBJ2-3

DNA: TGTGCCAGCAGCCCTTTAAGACAGGGCCAGGGATATGGCTACACCTTC
CDR3: CASSPLRQGQGYGYTF
V: TRBV4-2
D: TRBD1
size: .
J: TRBJ1-2

DNA: .
CDR3: CASILGTYSSNYGYTF
V: TRBV2
D: .
size: once
J: TRBJ1-2

DNA: TGTGCCAGCAGCCCGCGGGGGGCGGGAACCGGGGAGCTGTTTTTT
CDR3: CASSPRGAGTGELFF
V: TRBV7-7
D: TRBD2
size: .
J: TRBJ2-2

DNA: TGCGCCAGCAGCTCCCACGGTCAGGGCTTCACATATAATTCACCCCTCCACTTT
CDR3: CASSSHGQGFTYNSPLHF
V: TRBV5-1
D: .
size: .
J: TRBJ1-6

DNA: TGTGCCAGCAGCTTAACTAGCGGGTTGGATGAGCAGTTCTTC
CDR3: CASSLTSGLDEQFF
V: TRBV13
D: TRBD2
size: once
J: TRBJ2-1

DNA: TGTGCCAGCAGCCTTGGACAGGGATCGGACACTGAAGCTTTCTTT
CDR3: CASSLGQGSDTEAFF
V: TRBV7-9
D: TRBD1
size: once
J: TRBJ1-1

DNA: TGTGCCAGCAGCTTGGCTGGACTAGAGACCTACGAGCAGTACTTC
CDR3: CASSLAGLETYEQYF
V: TRBV5-4
D: TRBD2
size: .
J: TRBJ2-7

DNA: TGTGCCAGCAGAGGGGAGGGAGGCAATCAGCCCCAGCATTTT
CDR3: CASRGEGGNQPQHF
V: TRBV6-5
D: .
size: .
J: TRBJ1-5

DNA: TGTGCCAGCTCACCAATTGGACAGTTCTCGAGGTACACCGGGGAGCTGTTTTTT
CDR3: CASSPIGQFSRYTGELFF
V: TRBV18
D: .
size: .
J: TRBJ2-2

DNA: TGTGCCAGCAGCGTAGAGGGGACTGGAAACACCATATATTTT
CDR3: CASSVEGTGNTIYF
V: TRBV9
D: .
size: .
J: TRBJ1-3

DNA: TGTGCCAGCAGCCCAGGACAGGCCAACGTCCTGACTTTC
CDR3: CASSPGQANVLTF
V: TRBV7-2
D: .
size: .
J: TRBJ2-6

DNA: TGTGCCAGTAGTCCACGACGGGAGAGCACTGAAGCTTTCTTT
CDR3: CASSPRRESTEAFF
V: TRBV19
D: .
size: .
J: TRBJ1-1

DNA: TGTGCCAGCAGCTCCCCGGGACAGTTCTACAATGAGCAGTTCTTC
CDR3: CASSSPGQFYNEQFF
V: TRBV7-6
D: TRBD1
size: .
J: TRBJ2-1

DNA: TGTGCCTGGAGTAAGGGGGCGATGTACAATGAGCAGTTCTTC
CDR3: CAWSKGAMYNEQFF
V: TRBV30
D: TRBD1
size: .
J: TRBJ2-1

DNA: TGTGCCAGCGAATCAACCGGGACAGGGGGCGCAAAGGTGTTTTTT
CDR3: CASESTGTGGAKVFF
V: TRBV6-6
D: TRBD1
size: once
J: TRBJ1-4

DNA: TGTGCCACCAGCAGAGATGGGGACGGGGGGGCTAATGAGCAGTTCTTC
CDR3: CATSRDGDGGANEQFF
V: TRBV15
D: TRBD2
size: .
J: TRBJ2-1

DNA: TGTGCCAGCAGCTTAGATCCGTCGTATAATTCACCCCTCCACTTT
CDR3: CASSLDPSYNSPLHF
V: TRBV7-2
D: .
size: once
J: TRBJ1-6

DNA: TGTGCCAGCAGTGAAGCAGGGGGGGGCAATCAGCCCCAGCATTTT
CDR3: CASSEAGGGNQPQHF
V: TRBV6-1
D: .
size: .
J: TRBJ1-5

DNA: TGTGCCAGCAGCGCGGGACAGGGGGGATACAATGAGCAGTTCTTC
CDR3: CASSAGQGGYNEQFF
V: TRBV7-9
D: TRBD1
size: .
J: TRBJ2-1

DNA: TGTGCCAGCAGTGCCCATCTCAGGGGGAGCTCCTATAATTCACCCCTCCACTTT
CDR3: CASSAHLRGSSYNSPLHF
V: TRBV25-1
D: TRBD1
size: once
J: TRBJ1-6

DNA: TGTGCCAGCAGTAAGTGGACTAGTGATAATTCACCCCTCCACTTT
CDR3: CASSKWTSDNSPLHF
V: TRBV6-5
D: .
size: .
J: TRBJ1-6

DNA: TGTGCCAGTAGTATTCGCAGGTCTAATTCACCCCTCCACTTT
CDR3: CASSIRRSNSPLHF
V: TRBV19
D: .
size: .
J: TRBJ1-6

DNA: TGCGCCAGCAGCTTGGACAGGGGCACTGAAGCTTTCTTT
CDR3: CASSLDRGTEAFF
V: TRBV5-1
D: TRBD1
size: .
J: TRBJ1-1

DNA: TGCAGCGTAGGTAGGCTGGGCAGCATCACAGATACGCAGTATTTT
CDR3: CSVGRLGSITDTQYF
V: TRBV29-1
D: .
size: .
J: TRBJ2-3

DNA: TGTGCCAGCAGCGACAGGAACACTGAAGCTTTCTTT
CDR3: CASSDRNTEAFF
V: TRBV6-5
D: .
size: .
J: TRBJ1-1

DNA: TGTGCCAGTAGTACTGGGAGGCGGGGAACCGAAGCTTTCTTT
CDR3: CASSTGRRGTEAFF
V: TRBV19
D: .
size: .
J: TRBJ1-1

DNA: TGTGCCAGCAGCTTAGCCCTCACTCCCTTAGCGGGGGACTCCTACGAGCAGTACTTC
CDR3: CASSLALTPLAGDSYEQYF
V: TRBV11-2
D: TRBD2
size: .
J: TRBJ2-7

DNA: TGCGCCAGCAGCCAAGAGGGCGCCAGCTCCTACGAGCAGTACTTC
CDR3: CASSQEGASSYEQYF
V: TRBV4-1
D: .
size: .
J: TRBJ2-7

DNA: TGTGCCAGTAGTATAGGAGGCCGAGCCATATCCTACGAGCAGTACTTC
CDR3: CASSIGGRAISYEQYF
V: TRBV19
D: .
size: .
J: TRBJ2-7

DNA: TGTGCCAGCAGTCGCCGGGAACAGGGATTCGGTCAGCCCCAGCATTTT
CDR3: CASSRREQGFGQPQHF
V: TRBV6-2/TRBV6-3
D: .
size: .
J: TRBJ1-5

DNA: TGTGCCAGCAGCCAAGGACTAGCGGGGGGGCTTGGCAATGAGCAGTTCTTC
CDR3: CASSQGLAGGLGNEQFF
V: TRBV3-1/TRBV3-2
D: TRBD2
size: .
J: TRBJ2-1

DNA: TGTGCCAGCAGGTGGGGGGGCAAAAACATTCAGTACTTC
CDR3: CASRWGGKNIQYF
V: TRBV12-3/TRBV12-4
D: TRBD2
size: .
J: TRBJ2-4

DNA: TGTGCCAGCAGCCCCGTGTCTGGGGCCAACGTCCTGACTTTC
CDR3: CASSPVSGANVLTF
V: TRBV7-9
D: .
size: .
J: TRBJ2-6

DNA: TGTGCCAGTAGTATCCTAGTTGATCAGCCCCAGCATTTT
CDR3: CASSILVDQPQHF
V: TRBV19
D: .
size: .
J: TRBJ1-5

DNA: TGCGCCAGCAGCGGGCAGGGGGCGACGCAAGAGACCCAGTACTTC
CDR3: CASSGQGATQETQYF
V: TRBV5-1
D: TRBD1
size: .
J: TRBJ2-5

DNA: TGTGCCAGCAGCCAAGGGGGGCACACTGAAGCTTTCTTT
CDR3: CASSQGGHTEAFF
V: TRBV3-1/TRBV3-2
D: .
size: once
J: TRBJ1-1

DNA: TGCGCCAGCCCCGTTACTGGGGACAGGGGATCCTACGAGCAGTACTTC
CDR3: CASPVTGDRGSYEQYF
V: TRBV23-1
D: TRBD1
size: .
J: TRBJ2-7

DNA: TGTGCCAGCAGGCCACAGGGGGGACCCTACGAGCAGTACTTC
CDR3: CASRPQGGPYEQYF
V: TRBV3-1/TRBV3-2
D: TRBD1
size: .
J: TRBJ2-7

DNA: TGTGCCAGCAGCTTAACACAAAGGGAGTATGGCTACACCTTC
CDR3: CASSLTQREYGYTF
V: TRBV7-9
D: .
size: .
J: TRBJ1-2

DNA: TGTGCCAGCAGAAATAGCGGGATCGACGAGCAGTACTTC
CDR3: CASRNSGIDEQYF
V: TRBV12-3/TRBV12-4
D: TRBD2
size: once
J: TRBJ2-7

DNA: TGTGCCAGCAGCCAACGGCAGGGCTATGGCTACACCTTC
CDR3: CASSQRQGYGYTF
V: TRBV14
D: .
size: .
J: TRBJ1-2

DNA: TGTGCCAGCAGCCAAGAGGGCGGGGGGCTGAACACCGGGGAGCTGTTTTTT
CDR3: CASSQEGGGLNTGELFF
V: TRBV4-2
D: TRBD2
size: .
J: TRBJ2-2

DNA: TGCGCCAGAGCGGCAGATAGCGATGGGCAGTACTTC
CDR3: CARAADSDGQYF
V: TRBV23-1
D: .
size: .
J: TRBJ2-7

DNA: TGTGCCAGCAGTGAATCCAGGGTATTTGGCAATCAGCCCCAGCATTTT
CDR3: CASSESRVFGNQPQHF
V: TRBV2
D: .
size: .
J: TRBJ1-5

DNA: TGTGCCTGTCCCGCCGGCCTGCTAGCAGATACGCAGTATTTT
CDR3: CACPAGLLADTQYF
V: TRBV30
D: .
size: .
J: TRBJ2-3

DNA: TGTGCCAGCAGCTCCTTTGCCGGCACCGGGGAGCTGTTTTTT
CDR3: CASSSFAGTGELFF
V: TRBV11-3
D: .
size: .
J: TRBJ2-2

DNA: TGTGCCAGCAGCGTAGCTCGGGACAGGACGGGCTATGGCTACACCTTC
CDR3: CASSVARDRTGYGYTF
V: TRBV9
D: TRBD1
size: .
J: TRBJ1-2

DNA: TGTGCCAGCAGCGGGCTTATGATTTTGCAGGGGTGGAGCACAGATACGCAGTATTTT
CDR3: CASSGLMILQGWSTDTQYF
V: TRBV3-1/TRBV3-2
D: .
size: .
J: TRBJ2-3